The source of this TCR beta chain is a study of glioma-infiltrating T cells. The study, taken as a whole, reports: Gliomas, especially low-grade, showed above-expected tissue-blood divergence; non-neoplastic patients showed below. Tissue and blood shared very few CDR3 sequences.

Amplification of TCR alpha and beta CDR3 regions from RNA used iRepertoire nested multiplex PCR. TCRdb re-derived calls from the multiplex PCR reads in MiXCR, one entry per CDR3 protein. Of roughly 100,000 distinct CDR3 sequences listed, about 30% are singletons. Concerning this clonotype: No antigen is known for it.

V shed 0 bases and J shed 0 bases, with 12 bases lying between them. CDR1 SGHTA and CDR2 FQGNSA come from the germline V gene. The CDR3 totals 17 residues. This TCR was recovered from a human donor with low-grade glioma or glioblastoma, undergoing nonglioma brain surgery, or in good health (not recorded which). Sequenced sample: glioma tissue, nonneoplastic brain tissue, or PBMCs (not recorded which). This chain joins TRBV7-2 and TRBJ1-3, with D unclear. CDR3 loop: CASSLAPGSYSGNTIYF. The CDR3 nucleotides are TGTGCCAGCAGCTTAGCGCCCGGGAGCTACTCTGGAAACACCATATATTTT.